This TCR beta chain was identified in a study of CD8 T cells in ankylosing spondylitis. This clonotype was counted ten times or more. Its antigen is unknown. TCRdb re-analysed the 5' RACE reads in MiXCR, keeping a single row per CDR3 protein. The sample lists 210,000 or so distinct CDR3 sequences; roughly 24% were seen once. General study points: Typical of ankylosing spondylitis blood, it appeared, was a TCR beta motif of eight highly homologous variants. Certain motif variants had earlier been reported in reactive arthritis synovial fluid and blood.

V was pared by 2 bases and J by 12 bases, with 16 bases between. The CDR3 extends over 13 amino acids. Germline CDR1 is MNHEY and CDR2 is SVGAGI. The sequencing input was blood, either unsorted or a sorted T cell fraction (not recorded which). The clonotype originates from a male donor with ankylosing spondylitis or in good health (not recorded which). V usage is TRBV6-5 and J usage is TRBJ1-1; a possible D gene is TRBD1 (5 bases). The CDR3 nucleotides read TGTGCCAGCAGTTACCGGCAGGGAGATGGGCCTTTCTTT. Translated: CASSYRQGDGPFF.